This T cell receptor beta chain was retrieved from a study of T cell responses to AZD1222 COVID-19 vaccine. Overall study results and limits: Clonal diversity was possibly underestimated, and white British individuals and females predominated among donors.

Note on this clone: The antigen remains undetermined.

Generated by immunoSEQ multiplex PCR, the TCRdb table keeps only in-frame clones and is missing some. The table has tens of thousands of clones, around 87% seen once. The CDR3 is made up of 15 amino acids. Trimming removed 2 bases from V and 3 bases from J; junction bases left unmatched: 4. Germline CDR1 reads SGDLS; CDR2 reads YYNGEE. The receptor was derived from an adult in good health. V and J are TRBV9 and TRBJ2-1; 8 bases align to TRBD2. Sequenced material: peripheral blood, taken on day 0 of AZD1222 vaccination. The CDR3 loop is CASSVAGGDYNEQFF. CDR3 sequence (DNA): TGTGCCAGCAGCGTGGCGGGGGGTGACTACAATGAGCAGTTCTTC.